The 29 T cell receptor beta chains presented below share a single source sample, sequenced in a study of T-cell memory formation after mild COVID-19. MiXCR, run by TCRdb on the 5' RACE reads, gives a single entry per CDR3 protein. In the table there are more than 250,000 distinct CDR3 sequences, approximately 18% of which are singletons. What was sequenced was PBMCs or a T cell subset sorted from them (not recorded which). The receptors come from a man aged 18 to 30 who had mild COVID-19 (a few samples of this study predate the infection). Cell type and time point are not known.

This clonotype was seen more than once but under ten times. The gene calls are TRBV7-9 and TRBJ1-1; 10 nucleotides match TRBD1. CDR1 is SEHNR, CDR2 FQNEAQ, per germline (reference sequence). The CDR3 covers 14 residues. The junction had 1 base not matched to a gene; V was cut back by 3 bases and J by 3 bases. The CDR3 nucleotides are TGTGCCAGCAGCTTTGGACAGGGGGACACTGAAGCTTTCTTT. Translated, it gives CASSFGQGDTEAFF.

V usage is TRBV20-1 and J usage is TRBJ2-7, with 8 nucleotides matching TRBD2. The CDR3 covers 13 residues. CDR1 and CDR2 from the germline V gene are DFQATT and SNEGSKA (reference sequence). Unmatched junction bases numbered 6, after V lost 6 bases and J lost 2 bases. The CDR3 sequence is CSASSGGPYEQYV. The DNA of the CDR3 is TGCAGTGCCAGCAGCGGGGGCCCCTACGAGCAGTACGTC.

This clonotype was counted only a few times. The V and J genes are TRBV5-1 and TRBJ1-1; 10 bases map to TRBD1. The V gene's germline CDR1 is SGHRS and CDR2 YFSETQ. This CDR3 is built from 14 residues. Germline trimming cut 4 bases from V and 6 bases from J; bases unmatched to any gene: 6. The CDR3 DNA sequence: TGCGCCAGCAGCCACGGGACAGGGGCCCCTGAAGCTTTCTTT. Encoded protein: CASSHGTGAPEAFF.

This clonotype has only a few counts. This sequence joins TRBV28 and TRBJ2-7, with D maybe TRBD1 (5 bases). The germline CDR1 and CDR2 sequences are MDHEN and SYDVKM. The CDR3 is 12 residues long. V dropped 6 bases and J dropped 6 bases, with 12 bases sitting between them. CDR3 in DNA: TGTGCCAGCAGGGGGCTTTCTAGCGAGCAGTACGTC. Protein: CASRGLSSEQYV.

This clonotype was counted a few times. The V and J genes are TRBV4-2 and TRBJ2-5; TRBD1 is a possible D gene (6 bases). CDR1 is LGHNA and CDR2 is YNFKEQ in the germline V gene. This CDR3 has 15 residues. Deletions cut 0 bases from V and 5 bases from J, with 13 bases between. The CDR3 DNA reads as TGTGCCAGCAGCCAAGAGCAAGGACAGAGGGAGACCCAGTACTTC. Translating it yields CASSQEQGQRETQYF.

The rearrangement joins TRBV20-1 to TRBJ2-3, with D possibly being TRBD1 or TRBD2 (5 bases each). CDR1 is DFQATT, CDR2 SNEGSKA, per germline (reference sequence). Trimming left V 3 bases short and J 3 bases short, with 13 bases between. The CDR3 covers 14 residues. As DNA, the CDR3 is TGCAGTGCTAGCGGGGCAGGGTTTACAGATACGCAGTATTTT. This sequence encodes CSASGAGFTDTQYF.

The chain carries TRBV7-9 and TRBJ1-2; unclear D gene. The CDR3 contains 13 residues. V dropped 7 bases and J dropped 2 bases, with 11 bases sitting between them. Germline V gene data show CDR1 as SEHNR and CDR2 as FQNEAQ (reference sequence). CDR3 in amino acids: CASTPGTNYGYTF. CDR3 bases: TGTGCCAGCACCCCAGGCACCAACTATGGCTACACCTTC.

In its sample, this clonotype was seen many times. J is TRBJ2-1 and V is TRBV7-8; D is unclear. CDR1 is SGHVS and CDR2 is FQNEAQ in the germline V gene. Trimming removed 5 bases at V and 5 bases at J, with 10 bases between. The CDR3 sequence is 13 residues long. CDR3 protein: CASSAWINNEQFF. In DNA form, the CDR3 reads TGTGCCAGCAGCGCCTGGATCAACAATGAGCAGTTCTTC. Looking up the rest from reference TRBV7-8 and TRBJ2-1 gives the full variable domain: GAGVSQSPRYKVAKRGQDVALRCDPISGHVSLFWYQQALGQGPEFLTYFQNEAQLDKSGLPSDRFFAERPEGSVSTLKIQRTQQEDSAVYLCASSAWINNEQFFGPGTRLTVL.

This clonotype has just a few counts. The chain employs TRBV4-2 and TRBJ2-6; a possible D gene is TRBD1 (6 bases). The germline gives CDR1 LGHNA, CDR2 YNFKEQ. Trimming took off 1 base at V and 1 base at J, with 14 bases between the two ends. This CDR3 region has 18 residues. This CDR3 is CASSQGGRGPSGANVLTF. Written as DNA, the CDR3 is TGTGCCAGCAGCCAAGGGGGCAGGGGCCCGTCTGGGGCCAACGTCCTGACTTTC.

The chain's CDR3 is CATSETTSGGSRTDTQYF. As DNA, the CDR3 is TGTGCCACCAGTGAAACGACTAGCGGGGGATCCCGCACAGATACGCAGTATTTT. The V and J genes are TRBV24-1 and TRBJ2-3; 12 nucleotides line up with TRBD2. J lost 1 base, V lost 4 bases, and 8 bases had no gene match. CDR3 size: 18 residues. The germline V gene has CDR1 KGHDR and CDR2 SFDVKD.

J is TRBJ2-3 and V is TRBV29-1, with 7 bases fitting TRBD1. Germline lookup yields CDR1 SQVTM and CDR2 ANQGSEA. The CDR3 consists of 12 residues. Trimming cost V 6 bases and J 3 bases; bases outside gene matches: 3. CDR3 loop: CSVAGGTDTQYF. The DNA for the CDR3 is TGCAGCGTAGCAGGGGGAACAGATACGCAGTATTTT.

The V and J genes are TRBV20-1 and TRBJ2-7, with a weak D call TRBD1 (5 bases). Germline V gene sequence: CDR1 DFQATT, CDR2 SNEGSKA (reference sequence). This CDR3 has 12 residues. V was shortened by 4 bases and J by 5 bases, with 12 bases between the two germline ends. This CDR3 is CSAISLGHEQYF. Here the CDR3 DNA reads TGCAGTGCTATTTCGCTGGGGCACGAGCAGTACTTC.

This rearrangement joins TRBV12-3 or TRBV12-4 to TRBJ2-3, with TRBD2 as a possible D gene (6 bases). The CDR3 is 17 amino acids. V lost 3 bases and J 2 bases, leaving 18 bases between the germline ends. The DNA for the CDR3 is TGTGCCAGCAGTTTGGCTGGGGGAGCGGGCCCCACAGATACGCAGTATTTT. Its protein product is CASSLAGGAGPTDTQYF.

This chain uses TRBV4-1 with TRBJ1-1; D remains unclear. This CDR3 is 14 amino acids long. Germline V gene data show CDR1 as MGHRA and CDR2 as YSYEKL. Trimming shortened V by 4 bases and J by 0 bases, and 9 bases separated the two germline ends. DNA for the CDR3: TGCGCCAGCAGCCCCCATGGGGTGAACACTGAAGCTTTCTTT. It codes for CASSPHGVNTEAFF.

V and J are TRBV6-5 and TRBJ1-5; D may be TRBD1 (5 bases). There are 13 residues in the CDR3. V was trimmed by 5 bases and J by 5 bases, leaving 10 bases between them. Germline loops: CDR1 MNHEY, CDR2 SVGAGI. CDR3 nucleotide sequence: TGTGCCAGCAGTCCTCCGGGACATCAGCCCCAGCATTTT. Translation: CASSPPGHQPQHF.

The chain couples TRBV11-2 to TRBJ2-1; 10 positions match TRBD1. V was clipped by 5 bases and J by 6 bases; unmatched bases: 7. Germline V lookup: CDR1 SGHAT, CDR2 FQNNGV. The CDR3 contains 15 residues. This CDR3 is CASSQTGGVSNEQFF. The CDR3, as DNA: TGTGCCAGCAGCCAGACAGGGGGCGTGAGCAATGAGCAGTTCTTC.

This chain joins TRBV5-1 and TRBJ2-7, with TRBD1 matching 8 bases. CDR3 length: 14 residues. Germline loops: CDR1 SGHRS, CDR2 YFSETQ. J lost 0 bases, V lost 4 bases, and 3 bases had no gene match. CDR3 DNA sequence: TGCGCCAGCAGCGTTGACAGGGGCTCCTACGAGCAGTACGTC. Protein sequence: CASSVDRGSYEQYV.

The chain couples TRBV20-1 to TRBJ1-2; possible D gene TRBD1, 5 bases. Germline V gives CDR1 DFQATT, CDR2 SNEGSKA (reference sequence). The V and J ends lost 5 bases and 4 bases respectively, with 17 bases between them. This CDR3 is 14 amino acids long. CDR3 sequence reads: CSAPGISTLYGYTF. The CDR3 region has the DNA TGCAGTGCTCCAGGGATCTCTACACTCTATGGCTACACCTTC.

In this sample, this clonotype turned up a few times. The chain recombines TRBV11-1 with TRBJ2-5; D may be TRBD2 (6 bases). CDR1 is SGHAT, CDR2 FQDESV, per germline (reference sequence). V dropped 6 bases and J dropped 0 bases, with 17 bases sitting between them. The CDR3 runs to 16 residues. CDR3 nucleotide sequence: TGTGCCAGCAGTTCGGGACTTACAAAGTACCAAGAGACCCAGTACTTC. Protein: CASSSGLTKYQETQYF.

The chain uses TRBV7-3 and TRBJ1-5; perhaps TRBD1 as D (6 bases). This CDR3 is built from 15 residues. The germline V and J ends were trimmed by 3 bases and 8 bases, with 17 bases remaining between them. Germline-derived CDR1 and CDR2 are SGHTA and FQGTGA. Here the CDR3 reads CASSFPWGGPKPQHF. In DNA form, the CDR3 reads TGTGCCAGCAGCTTCCCCTGGGGGGGCCCCAAGCCCCAGCATTTT.

This clonotype was recorded a few times. The chain employs TRBV7-3 and TRBJ1-1; D is possibly TRBD1 (5 bases). Trimming took 8 bases from V and 5 from J, leaving 15 bases between them. CDR1 is SGHTA, CDR2 FQGTGA, per germline. The CDR3 is 13 amino acids. The CDR3 DNA follows: TGTGCCAGCGGGACGGACCGAGGGACTGAAGCTTTCTTT. It specifies CASGTDRGTEAFF.

The chain recombines TRBV7-2 with TRBJ1-1; 7 positions agree with TRBD1. Germline V gives CDR1 SGHTA, CDR2 FQGNSA. The CDR3 spans 14 residues. V dropped 5 bases and J dropped 1; count of bases not matched to a gene: 4. The CDR3 DNA is TGTGCCAGCAGCCCGGACAGGCAGAACACTGAAGCTTTCTTT. It encodes CASSPDRQNTEAFF.

The J gene is TRBJ2-2, the V gene TRBV6-5; D not certain. Per the germline V gene, CDR1 is MNHEY and CDR2 is SVGAGI. CDR3 size: 14 residues. V was shortened by 6 bases and J by 1 base, with 9 bases between the two germline ends. In DNA, the CDR3 is TGTGCCAGCAGCTCCCTCCTGAACACCGGGGAGCTGTTTTTT. It is translated as CASSSLLNTGELFF.

This sequence joins TRBV5-4 and TRBJ2-7; D remains unclear. The CDR3 runs to 15 residues. The V gene's germline CDR1 is SGHNT and CDR2 YYREEE (reference sequence). V lost 3 bases and J lost 0, with 13 bases in between. The CDR3 protein is CASSSSGLSSYEQYF. In nucleotides, the CDR3 is TGTGCCAGCAGCTCCTCGGGCCTGAGCTCCTACGAGCAGTACTTC.

The chain uses TRBV6-5 and TRBJ1-2; weak D call: TRBD1 (5 bases). This CDR3 is built from 13 residues. Between the trimmed V and J ends, which lost 2 bases and 6 bases, there was a span of 10 bases. Germline CDR1 MNHEY, CDR2 SVGAGI. CDR3 region: CASSYRGGHGYTF. CDR3 in DNA: TGTGCCAGCAGTTACAGGGGAGGTCATGGCTACACCTTC.

CDR3 region: CASSLSTIYEQYV. The CDR3 DNA follows: TGTGCCAGCAGCTTATCGACGATCTACGAGCAGTACGTC. The chain links TRBV7-8 to TRBJ2-7; D not resolved. Germline V gene sequence: CDR1 SGHVS, CDR2 FQNEAQ. Deletions cut 2 bases from V and 3 bases from J, with 8 bases between. The CDR3 extends over 13 amino acids.

The rearrangement uses TRBV7-2 and TRBJ2-2, with 8 bases aligning to TRBD2. The V gene's germline CDR1 is SGHTA and CDR2 FQGNSA. Trimming at V came to 4 bases and at J to 6 bases, leaving 4 bases not matched to a gene. This CDR3 comprises 14 residues. CDR3 amino acids: CASSSGGAAGELFF. CDR3 sequence (DNA): TGTGCCAGCAGCTCCGGGGGGGCCGCCGGGGAGCTGTTTTTT.

The chain combines TRBV11-2 with TRBJ1-1; no firm D call. Trimming stripped 5 bases from V and 6 bases from J, with 19 bases between. The V gene's germline CDR1 is SGHAT and CDR2 FQNNGV. CDR3 length: 15 amino acids. CDR3 amino acids: CASSRRANGPPEAFF. CDR3 sequence (DNA): TGTGCCAGCAGCCGACGCGCCAATGGGCCCCCTGAAGCTTTCTTT.

This rearrangement joins TRBV6-2 or TRBV6-3 to TRBJ2-7; 7 nucleotides agree with TRBD2. The CDR3 has 14 residues. V dropped 1 base and J dropped 3; count of bases not matched to a gene: 3. Germline V lookup: CDR1 MNHEY, CDR2 SVGEGT. In nucleotides, the CDR3 is TGTGCCAGCAGTTACTACGGGGGGATCTACGAGCAGTACTTC. Amino acid sequence: CASSYYGGIYEQYF.